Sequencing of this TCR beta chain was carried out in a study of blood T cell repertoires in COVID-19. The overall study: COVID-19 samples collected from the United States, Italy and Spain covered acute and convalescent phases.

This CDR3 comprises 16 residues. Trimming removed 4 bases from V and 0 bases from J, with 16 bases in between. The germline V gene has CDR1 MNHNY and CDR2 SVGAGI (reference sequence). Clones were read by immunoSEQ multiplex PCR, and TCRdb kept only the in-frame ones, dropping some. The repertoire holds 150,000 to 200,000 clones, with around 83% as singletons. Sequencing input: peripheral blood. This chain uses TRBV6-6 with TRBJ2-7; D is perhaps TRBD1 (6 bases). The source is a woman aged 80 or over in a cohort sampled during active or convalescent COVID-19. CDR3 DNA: TGTGCCAGCAGTTTGTCGGACAGCGGACACTCCTACGAGCAGTACTTC. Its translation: CASSLSDSGHSYEQYF.